This TCR beta chain is from a study of Ad26.COV2.S vaccination and SARS-CoV-2 variants. V dropped 0 bases and J dropped 3 bases, with 6 bases sitting between them. The germline gives CDR1 SGHTA, CDR2 FQGNSA. The CDR3 length is 13 residues. Treatment described: about 20 received Ad26.COV2.S at low or high dose, single or two shots; 5 received placebo; per-sample allocation not given. Day 63 following the first vaccine or placebo injection was when the samples were taken. Assay: immunoSEQ multiplex PCR; the TCRdb copy retains only in-frame clones and omits some. The sample holds hundreds of thousands of clones, 80% to 90% seen once.

The chain employs TRBV7-2 and TRBJ2-7; D uncertain. This TCR was sampled from a person aged 18-60 years who received the Ad26.COV2.S COVID-19 vaccine or a placebo. This sample comprised peripheral blood, obtained in a trial of Ad26.COV2.S vaccine versus placebo. In DNA form, the CDR3 reads TGTGCCAGCAGCTTAGCGGGCCACTACGAGCAGTACTTC. As protein: CASSLAGHYEQYF.